This T cell receptor beta chain was documented in a study of lymphopenia after photon versus proton radiotherapy (dated by TCRdb to between 2018 and 2021). In terms of the full investigation: Photon and proton radiation therapy were compared by the study for their immunological effects in patients with gastrointestinal tumors who developed high-grade lymphopenia. The study was designed to characterize how the impact on the immune system differs between the two radiation modalities. A cohort of under 25 patients with gastrointestinal tumors who received either photon or proton therapy and subsequently developed lymphopenia was included.

Preparation of the library involved the immunoSEQ multiplex PCR assay. T cell repertoires were profiled with deep sequencing of rearranged TCR beta loci together with multiparametric flow cytometry. In TCRdb, the immuneACCESS table is reduced to in-frame sequences with V and J assigned. These tables do not hold every clone; where another copy was compared, an unresolved V gene accounts for under half, and the others remain unexplained. The sample table records more than 30,000 clones; over 75% of these occur just once. Together, the top ten hold about 2.9% of the sample. Comment on this clone: Its antigen is not yet known. No per-base quality is available; no much larger clone lies one base away.

What the research found in general, with its limitations: Among patients across the cohort who died, overall survival time showed an inverse correlation with a larger post-nadir drop in TCR diversity. After the lymphocyte count nadir, oligoclonal expansion, especially of CD8+ Temra cells, was observed in photon-treated repertoires, and the drop in diversity was driven by this expansion. The survival association was examined only in patients who died, and the authors described better survival with proton therapy as a possibility, not as a demonstrated result. Proton-treated patients stayed relatively stable during treatment, while photon-treated patients lost naive T cells and TCR diversity and gained effector/memory populations.

V is cut back by 7 bases and J by 1 base, with 6 bases in the junction unmatched. CDR1 and CDR2 were assigned from the germline V gene as MGHRA and YSYEKL. Reading from cysteine to phenylalanine, the CDR3 counts 15 amino acids. This entry keeps only the CDR3 DNA: 45 bases, framed from base 1. The receptor chain draws on TRBV4-1 and TRBJ2-2, with 7 bases matching TRBD1. The source was peripheral blood, collected from a patient treated with photon-based radiotherapy. The sequence derives from a man aged 50 to 59 with gastric cancer. The CDR3 reads CASMPDRVNTGELFF. The nucleotides read TGCGCCAGCATGCCCGACAGGGTGAACACCGGGGAGCTGTTTTTT.